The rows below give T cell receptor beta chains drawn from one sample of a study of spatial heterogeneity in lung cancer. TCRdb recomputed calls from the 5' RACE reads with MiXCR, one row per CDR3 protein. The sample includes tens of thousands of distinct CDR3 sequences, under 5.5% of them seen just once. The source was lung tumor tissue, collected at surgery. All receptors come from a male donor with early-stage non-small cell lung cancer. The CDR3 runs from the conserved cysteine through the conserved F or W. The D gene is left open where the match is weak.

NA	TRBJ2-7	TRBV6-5	CASSSRTGTGAYEQYF
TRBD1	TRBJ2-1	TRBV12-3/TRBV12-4	CASSFSGGRGYNEQFF
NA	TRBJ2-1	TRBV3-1	CASSQGQDSGQFF
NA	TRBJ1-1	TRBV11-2	CASSLDVVPRAEAFF
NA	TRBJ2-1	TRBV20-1	CSAKGTFNEQFF
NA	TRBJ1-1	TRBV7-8	CASSLGWETFF
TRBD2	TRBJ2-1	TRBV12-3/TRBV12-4	CASSFWRGGLDEQFF
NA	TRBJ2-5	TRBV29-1	CSVGPWTEKETQYF
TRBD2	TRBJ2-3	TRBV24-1	CATGRLAGGLLTQYF
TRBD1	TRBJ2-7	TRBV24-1	CATARTGGKDEQYF
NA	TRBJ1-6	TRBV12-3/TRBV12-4	CASSLTPPGESPLHF
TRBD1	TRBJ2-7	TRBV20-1	CSARVQGAVSYEQYF
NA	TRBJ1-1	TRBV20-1	CSANRGRGFNTEAFF
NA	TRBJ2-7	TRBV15	CATSRVPEGGQYF
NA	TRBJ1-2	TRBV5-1	CASSLDGGSNYGYTF
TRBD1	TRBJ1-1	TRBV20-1	CSARRDREAEAFF
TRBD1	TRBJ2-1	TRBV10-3	CAIKGAGYSEQFF
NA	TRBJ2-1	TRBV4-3	CASSPSGISSYNEQFF
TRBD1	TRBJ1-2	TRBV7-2	CASSLAGTGGSYTF
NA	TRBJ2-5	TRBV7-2	CASSPKFGETQYF
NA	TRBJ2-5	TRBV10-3	CAISELGETQYF
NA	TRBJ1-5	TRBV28	CASSLLGATNQPQHF
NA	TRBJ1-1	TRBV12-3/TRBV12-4	CASSFKGGTEAFF
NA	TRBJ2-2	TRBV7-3	CASSLSPNTGELFF
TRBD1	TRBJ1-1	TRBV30	CAWRSGGLAFF
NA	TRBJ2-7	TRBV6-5	CASSYSRGYEQYF
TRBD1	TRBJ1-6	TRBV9	CASSTRTGYNSPLHF
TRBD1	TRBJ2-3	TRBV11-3	CASSFRGQGDTQYF
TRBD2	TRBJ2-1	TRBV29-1	CSVRTSGRHEQFF
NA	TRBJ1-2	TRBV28	CASSSDTSDYTF
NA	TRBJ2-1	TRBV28	CASSPLGGTYNEQFF
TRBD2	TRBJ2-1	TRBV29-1	CSVEGGGEKYNEQFF
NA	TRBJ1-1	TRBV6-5	CASSYGVWRGRFAEAFF
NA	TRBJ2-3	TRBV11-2	CASSFGESTDTQYF
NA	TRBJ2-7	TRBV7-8	CASSLDWGNGYEQYF
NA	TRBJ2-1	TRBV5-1	CASSPRGGEQFF
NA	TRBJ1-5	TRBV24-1	CATSDRGLNQPQHF
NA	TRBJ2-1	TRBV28	CASKSAGVRNNEQFF
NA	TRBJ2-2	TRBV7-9	CASSLVLSGELFF
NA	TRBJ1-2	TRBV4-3	CASSQDRREAGGYTF
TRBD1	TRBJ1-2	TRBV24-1	CATSGVAGGFDGYTF
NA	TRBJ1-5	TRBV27	CASSFPGQPQHF
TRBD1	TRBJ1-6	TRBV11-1	CASSQWTGGSSPLHF
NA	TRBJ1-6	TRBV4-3	CASSQDLRRGTLHF
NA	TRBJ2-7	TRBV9	CASSRNRDLSYEQYF
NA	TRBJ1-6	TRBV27	CAIRDLAADSPLHF
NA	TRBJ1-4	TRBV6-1	CASRLTRGEKLFF
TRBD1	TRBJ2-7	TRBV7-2	CASSLSAGQGLLEQYF
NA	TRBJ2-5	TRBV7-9	CASGLGGAVQETQYF